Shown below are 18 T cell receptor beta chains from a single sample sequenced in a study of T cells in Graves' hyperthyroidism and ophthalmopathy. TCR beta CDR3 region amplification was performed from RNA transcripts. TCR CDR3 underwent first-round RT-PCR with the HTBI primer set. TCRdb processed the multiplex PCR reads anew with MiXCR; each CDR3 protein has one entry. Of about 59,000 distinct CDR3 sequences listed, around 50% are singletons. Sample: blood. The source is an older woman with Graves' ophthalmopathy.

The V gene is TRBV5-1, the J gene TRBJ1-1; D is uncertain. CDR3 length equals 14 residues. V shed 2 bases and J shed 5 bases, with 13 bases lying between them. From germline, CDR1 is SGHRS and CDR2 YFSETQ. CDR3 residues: CASSFSLPGTEAFF. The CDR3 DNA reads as TGCGCCAGCAGCTTCTCGCTCCCCGGGACTGAAGCTTTCTTT.

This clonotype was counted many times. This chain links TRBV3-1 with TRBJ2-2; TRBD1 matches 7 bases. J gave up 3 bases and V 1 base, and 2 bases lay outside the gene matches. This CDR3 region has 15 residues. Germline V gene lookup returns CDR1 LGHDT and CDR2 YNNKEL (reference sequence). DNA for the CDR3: TGTGCCAGCAGCCAAGGAACAGGGGACACCGGGGAGCTGTTTTTT. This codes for CASSQGTGDTGELFF.

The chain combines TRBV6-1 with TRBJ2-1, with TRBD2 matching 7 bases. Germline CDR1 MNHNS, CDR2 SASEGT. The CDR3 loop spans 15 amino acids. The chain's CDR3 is CTTRLAGACRNEQFF. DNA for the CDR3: TGTACCACCCGCTTAGCGGGTGCTTGTAGGAATGAGCAGTTCTTC.

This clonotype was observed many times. The CDR3 DNA reads TGCGCCAGCAGCCAACTACAGGGTGCTAATGAAAAACTGTTTTTT. Translated: CASSQLQGANEKLFF. The V call is TRBV4-1, the J call TRBJ1-4; D is perhaps TRBD1 (6 bases). Germline V gives CDR1 MGHRA, CDR2 YSYEKL. The CDR3 totals 15 residues. V was trimmed by 2 bases and J by 3 bases, leaving 10 bases between them.

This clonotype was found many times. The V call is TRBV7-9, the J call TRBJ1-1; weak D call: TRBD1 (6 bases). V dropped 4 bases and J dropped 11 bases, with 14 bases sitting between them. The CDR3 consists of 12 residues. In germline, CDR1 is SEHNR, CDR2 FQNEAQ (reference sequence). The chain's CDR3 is CASSSWTAEAFF. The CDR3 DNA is TGTGCCAGCAGCTCTTGGACAGCGGAGGCTTTCTTT.

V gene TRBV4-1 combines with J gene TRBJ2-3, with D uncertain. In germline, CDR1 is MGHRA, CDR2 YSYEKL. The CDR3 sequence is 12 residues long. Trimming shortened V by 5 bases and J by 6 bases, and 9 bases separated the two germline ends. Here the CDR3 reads CASSSHGDTQYF. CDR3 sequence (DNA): TGCGCCAGCAGCTCCCACGGGGATACGCAGTATTTT.

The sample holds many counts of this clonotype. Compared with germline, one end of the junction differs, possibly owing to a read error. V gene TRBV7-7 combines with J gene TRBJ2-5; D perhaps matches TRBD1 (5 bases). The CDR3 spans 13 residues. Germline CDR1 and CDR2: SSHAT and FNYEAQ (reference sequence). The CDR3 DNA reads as TGTGCTAGCAGCTACGACAGAGAAGAGACCCAGTACTTC. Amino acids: CASSYDREETQYF.

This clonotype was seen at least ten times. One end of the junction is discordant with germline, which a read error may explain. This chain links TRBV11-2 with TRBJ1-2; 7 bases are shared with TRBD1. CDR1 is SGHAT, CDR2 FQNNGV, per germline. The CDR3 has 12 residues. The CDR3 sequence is CASRPPGGSGAF. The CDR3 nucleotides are TGTGCCAGCAGGCCCCCAGGGGGGTCGGGGGCCTTC.

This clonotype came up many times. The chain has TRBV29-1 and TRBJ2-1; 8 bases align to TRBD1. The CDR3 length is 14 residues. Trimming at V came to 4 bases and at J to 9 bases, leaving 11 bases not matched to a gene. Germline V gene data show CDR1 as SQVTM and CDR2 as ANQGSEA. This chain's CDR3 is CSVGLGQGTGEQFF. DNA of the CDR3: TGCAGCGTTGGTCTCGGACAGGGAACCGGTGAGCAGTTCTTC.

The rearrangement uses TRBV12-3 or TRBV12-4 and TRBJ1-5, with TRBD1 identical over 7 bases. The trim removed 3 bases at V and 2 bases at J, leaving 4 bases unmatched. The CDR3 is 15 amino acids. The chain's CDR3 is CASSFAGGGNQPQHF. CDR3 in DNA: TGTGCCAGCAGTTTCGCAGGGGGTGGCAATCAGCCCCAGCATTTT.

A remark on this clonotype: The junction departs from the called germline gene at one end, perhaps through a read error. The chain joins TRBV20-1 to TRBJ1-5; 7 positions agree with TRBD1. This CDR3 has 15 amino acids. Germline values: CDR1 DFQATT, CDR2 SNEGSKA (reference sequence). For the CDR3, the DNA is TGCAGTGCTAGATCGGGGGACAGTTACAATGAGCCCCAGCATTTT. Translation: CSARSGDSYNEPQHF.

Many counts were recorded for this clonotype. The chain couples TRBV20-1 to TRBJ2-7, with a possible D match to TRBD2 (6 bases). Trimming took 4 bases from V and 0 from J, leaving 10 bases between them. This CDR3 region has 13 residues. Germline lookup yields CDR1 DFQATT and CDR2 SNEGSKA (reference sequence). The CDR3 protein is CSATGLRSYEQYF. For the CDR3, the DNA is TGCAGTGCTACGGGACTCCGCTCCTACGAGCAGTACTTC.

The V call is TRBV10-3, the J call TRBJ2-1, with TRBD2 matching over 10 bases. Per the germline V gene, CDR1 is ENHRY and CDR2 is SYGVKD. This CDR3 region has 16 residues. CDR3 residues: CARDQASGSSYNEQFF. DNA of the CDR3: TGTGCTAGAGATCAGGCTAGCGGGAGCTCCTACAATGAGCAGTTCTTC.

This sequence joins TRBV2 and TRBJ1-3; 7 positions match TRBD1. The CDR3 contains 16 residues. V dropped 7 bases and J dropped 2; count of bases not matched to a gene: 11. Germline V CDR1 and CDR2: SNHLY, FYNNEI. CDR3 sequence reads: CASNYVGQGAGNTIYF. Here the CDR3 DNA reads TGTGCCAGCAATTACGTGGGGCAGGGGGCTGGAAACACCATATATTTT.

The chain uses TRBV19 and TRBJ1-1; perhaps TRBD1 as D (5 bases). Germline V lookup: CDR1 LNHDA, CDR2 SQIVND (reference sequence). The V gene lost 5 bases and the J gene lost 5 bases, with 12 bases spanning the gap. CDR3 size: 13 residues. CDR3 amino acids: CASSLAGRTEAFF. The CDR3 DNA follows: TGTGCCAGTAGTTTGGCAGGGAGAACTGAAGCTTTCTTT.

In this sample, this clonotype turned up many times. CDR3 DNA: TGTGCCAGCACTTTAGGGGCTAGCGGGGGGGATGAGCAGTTCTTC. Protein: CASTLGASGGDEQFF. The chain is built from TRBV13 and TRBJ2-1, with 12 bases that match TRBD2. Losses at the gene ends were 7 bases for V and 8 bases for J; bases not matched to a gene: 9. The V gene's germline CDR1 is PRHDT and CDR2 FYEKMQ (reference sequence). The CDR3 spans 15 residues.

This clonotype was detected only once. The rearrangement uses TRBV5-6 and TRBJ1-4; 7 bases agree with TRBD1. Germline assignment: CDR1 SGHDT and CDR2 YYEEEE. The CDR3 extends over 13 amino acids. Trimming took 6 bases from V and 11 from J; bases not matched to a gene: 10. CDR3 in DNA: TGTGCCAGCAACTCAAGACAGGGTGAGAAACTGTTTTTT. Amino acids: CASNSRQGEKLFF.

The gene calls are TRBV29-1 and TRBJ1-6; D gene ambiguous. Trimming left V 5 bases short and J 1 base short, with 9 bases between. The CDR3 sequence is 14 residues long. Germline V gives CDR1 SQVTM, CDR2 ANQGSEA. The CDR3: CSVSNGSYNSPLHF. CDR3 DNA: TGCAGCGTTTCGAACGGTTCCTATAATTCACCCCTCCACTTT.